This T cell receptor (beta chain) was observed in a study of OX40 agonist ivuxolimab in advanced cancers. Whole-study context: At 0.01 to 10 mg/kg, ivuxolimab was administered intravenously to patients every 2 weeks. There were three patients with partial responses, one having hepatocellular carcinoma and two cutaneous melanoma.

This CDR3 contains 13 residues. CDR1 and CDR2 (germline): SEHNR, FQNEAQ (reference sequence). V gave up 5 bases and J gave up 4 bases, with 12 bases separating them. This clone was observed once. Sequencing used immunoSEQ multiplex PCR; TCRdb keeps in-frame clones, though not all of them. The sample contains tens of thousands of clones, about 94% of which appear only once. The sequence came from an adult with an advanced solid tumor such as melanoma, head and neck, liver or kidney cancer. This sequence joins TRBV7-9 and TRBJ2-7, with D possibly being TRBD2 (6 bases). Sample: CD4+ or CD8+ T cells sorted from blood, taken in a trial of the OX40 agonist ivuxolimab. The CDR3 is CASSPPTRYEQYF. The CDR3 DNA reads as TGTGCCAGCAGCCCCCCGACTAGATACGAGCAGTACTTC.